This T cell receptor (beta chain) was sequenced during a study of blood T cell repertoires in COVID-19. As for the study in general: Samples representing acute and convalescent COVID-19 were sourced from the United States, Italy and Spain. T cells, B-cell-depleted T cells, or PBMCs supplied cDNA or gDNA.

CDR3 length: 12 amino acids. V shed 6 bases and J shed 5 bases, with 10 bases lying between them. Germline V lookup: CDR1 MNHEY, CDR2 SVGEGT. Clones were read by immunoSEQ multiplex PCR, and TCRdb kept only the in-frame ones, dropping some. The repertoire holds about 300,000 clones, with more than 70% as singletons. Details on this clone: The identical CDR3 is also encoded by other nucleotide sequences in the sample.

The material sequenced was peripheral blood. The gene calls are TRBV6-2 or TRBV6-3 and TRBJ1-1; no firm D call. This clonotype was sampled from a woman aged 50 to 60 with acute or convalescent COVID-19. The CDR3 protein is CASSRWQTEAFF. The CDR3 coding sequence is TGTGCCAGCAGCCGTTGGCAGACTGAAGCTTTCTTT.